The subject of this entry is one TCR beta chain. The data stem from a study of blood T cell repertoires in COVID-19. Study details: COVID-19 samples collected from the United States, Italy and Spain covered acute and convalescent phases. T cells, B-cell-depleted T cells, or PBMCs provided the cDNA or gDNA that served as material.

Data came from immunoSEQ multiplex PCR; TCRdb stores just in-frame clones and leaves some out. The table has 180,000 or so clones, about 83% seen once. Participants were aged 18 to 89 years from about 25 US areas. Participant-given clinical history determined each cohort assignment. Trimming cost V 5 bases and J 2 bases; bases outside gene matches: 12. The CDR3 runs to 18 residues. Germline V gene sequence: CDR1 MNHNY, CDR2 SVGAGI (reference sequence). The sequence was obtained from a woman in her forties or fifties in a cohort exposed to, infected with or recovered from COVID-19 (not recorded which). Source material: PBMCs or T cells enriched from blood (not recorded which). The chain joins TRBV6-6 to TRBJ2-3; TRBD2 matches 11 bases. The chain's CDR3 is CASSPSPSGGPVTDTQYF. The CDR3 DNA reads TGTGCCAGCAGTCCTTCTCCTAGCGGGGGGCCGGTCACAGATACGCAGTATTTT.